This T cell receptor (beta chain) was recorded in a study of cytomegalovirus exposure and HLA in healthy donors. This CDR3 is built from 13 residues. Trimming left V 1 base short and J 7 bases short, with 11 bases between. CDR1 is GTSNPN, CDR2 SVGIG, per germline (reference sequence). The sample holds one count of this clone. Its antigen is unidentified. Produced via immunoSEQ multiplex PCR; TCRdb's table is partial and in-frame only. The sample lists 260,000 or so clones, about 83% occurring once. Study-wide points: A few of the chains that were CMV-associated were confirmed in vitro to be specific for CMV antigens.

The sequence was obtained from a man between 18 and 35 years old in good health and CMV-seronegative. Sequenced: PBMCs. The chain has TRBV30 and TRBJ1-5; D call uncertain. As DNA, the CDR3 is TGTGCCTGGAGTGGGCAGGATGACCAGCCCCAGCATTTT. Amino acid sequence: CAWSGQDDQPQHF.